Sequencing of this T cell receptor (beta chain) was carried out in a study of shared clonotypes between healthy human individuals. Here immunoSEQ multiplex PCR was the method, and the copy in TCRdb shows in-frame clones only, minus some. Of 85,000 to 100,000 clones in the sample, less than 80% were seen once. Losses at the gene ends were 4 bases for V and 4 bases for J; bases not matched to a gene: 7. From germline, CDR1 is SGHRS and CDR2 YFSETQ. This CDR3 comprises 15 residues. The clonotype originates from a man aged 30-40 years in good health. The chain combines TRBV5-1 with TRBJ1-4; 7 bases map to TRBD1. Sequencing input: memory CD8+ T cells sorted from blood. Subset here: CD45RO+ cells pooled with CCR7-negative TemRA cells. CDR3 sequence reads: CASSLRGPGNEKLFF. CDR3 coding DNA: TGCGCCAGCAGCCTGAGGGGGCCGGGTAATGAAAAACTGTTTTTT.